The text below deals with one T cell receptor beta chain. What this receptor recognizes is not known. No quality values exist for individual bases; no much larger clone is one base distant. The time point tag for this specimen amounts to: about a year on ibrutinib. For TCR beta library preparation, 1.5 to 2.5 micrograms of genomic DNA were extracted from the cryopreserved PBMCs. Longitudinal blood samples from CLL patients receiving ibrutinib monotherapy were subjected to high-throughput TCR beta sequencing. The patients took part in an open-label, single-center phase 2 trial of ibrutinib monotherapy. Each clonotype received, on average, about 9.7x coverage in deep resolution sequencing performed on a MiSeq, where the target depth lay between 1 in 1 million and 1 in 200,000 T cells. The immunoSEQ hsTCRB Kit was used to generate TCR beta libraries. Concerning the study's data processing: ImmunoSEQ Data Assistant and ImmunoSEQ Analyzer were used for data analysis, and V, D and J genes were assigned according to IMGT definitions. Clonality was computed as one minus normalized Shannon entropy of productive rearrangement frequencies, ranging from 0 to 1. Public clonotype analysis was restricted to overrepresented clonotypes comprising at least 0.05% of each patient's repertoire. About twelve repertoires from age-matched healthy donors, obtained from immuneACCESS, served as clonality controls. Imported from immuneACCESS, the table was reduced by TCRdb to in-frame sequences with V and J called. These copies leave out some clones; in studies compared against another copy, an unresolved V gene accounts for under half, and the cause of the remainder is not known. V and J calls and clone size are those listed in that table; D and trimming were worked out from the DNA. This sample has 130,000 or so clones in its table, and 77% of those were observed once. The top ten constitute 28% of the sample.

These data come from a study of cytotoxic CD8 clonotypes in ibrutinib-treated CLL (dated by TCRdb to the early 2020s). For context, the study as a whole: The cohort included more than 14 treatment-naive and about a dozen relapsed/refractory patients; some 18 were IGHV unmutated. Every remission and progressive disease sample was obtained while ibrutinib was still being received by the patients. Partial responses were observed in 24 patients and complete responses in 2; after a median follow-up of around 68 months, remission was maintained in 15 or so patients and progression was observed in some 12. On average, each sample yielded hundreds of thousands of productive templates and 94,082 productive rearrangements. Cryopreserved peripheral blood mononuclear cells were obtained before treatment, at response, and at either sustained remission or disease progression. Of the approximately 90 participants in the trial, approximately 26 had longitudinal samples available. The response samples were drawn at a median of 12 months into treatment, with a range of roughly 6 to 36 months.

Results the study describes overall, beyond this receptor: Public clonotypes were rare and either shrank or stayed stable during treatment, and the rise in clonality at ibrutinib response reflected expansion of private clonotypes. An increase in clonality was observed at ibrutinib response, with clonality remaining stable during sustained remission and falling back toward baseline at progression. At baseline, clonality was higher than in age-matched healthy donors and showed a strong correlation with circulating CD8+ T-cell counts. Sampling times were not matched between patients in sustained remission and patients whose disease was progressing, and lymph node repertoires were not examined.

The origin of this receptor is a human donor with chronic lymphocytic leukemia. The material sequenced was PBMCs, taken after 12 months of ibrutinib treatment.

DNA sequence: TGTGCCAGCAGTGCCGGGGCAGGGAGCACTGAAGCTTTCTTT. This encodes CASSAGAGSTEAFF. The rearranged chain carries TRBV25-1 and TRBJ1-1; TRBD1 might be the D gene, on 5 matching bases. The CDR3 numbers 14 residues from cysteine through phenylalanine. Just the 42-base CDR3 DNA is kept, in frame starting at base 1. Based on the germline V gene, the CDR1 and CDR2 sequences are MGHDK and SYGVNS. The germline ends are 13 bases apart after V is trimmed by 4 bases and J by 4 bases. With the rest looked up from the reference TRBV25-1 and TRBJ1-1 genes rather than sequenced, the full variable domain is EADIYQTPRYLVIGTGKKITLECSQTMGHDKMYWYQQDPGMELHLIHYSYGVNSTEKGDLSSESTVSRIRTEHFPLTLESARPSHTSQYLCASSAGAGSTEAFFGQGTRLTVV.